Each of the 23 T cell receptor beta chains below was sequenced from the same sample in a study of beta chain features in type 1 diabetes. TCRB transcripts that were expressed got sequenced, as all of the isolated RNA had been reverse transcribed. Sequencing was performed with immunoSEQ multiplex PCR; in TCRdb, only in-frame clones are kept and a portion is missing. This sample yields about 270,000 clones, of which roughly an eighth are seen a single time; about 0.016% belongs to the top ten. Study findings and constraints: Researchers report that Type 1 diabetes patients had moderately but significantly shorter TCRB CDR3s across all four CD4+ subsets.

For these receptors, no antigen is known. Sequenced input: naive CD4+ T cells from blood. The receptors shown here come from a man aged 30 to 45 with type 1 diabetes.

This clone has just a few counts. This sequence joins TRBV5-6 and TRBJ2-3; the D gene is possibly TRBD2 (5 bases). Trimming left V 2 bases short and J 5 bases short, with 9 bases between. This CDR3 has 13 amino acids. Germline-derived CDR1 and CDR2 are SGHDT and YYEEEE. This CDR3 is CASSFGVEDTQYF. The CDR3 DNA reads as TGTGCCAGCAGCTTCGGGGTTGAAGATACGCAGTATTTT.

This clone was recorded a few times. The chain has TRBV7-2 and TRBJ2-1; D might be TRBD2 (5 bases). CDR1 SGHTA and CDR2 FQGNSA come from the germline V gene. The CDR3 loop spans 17 amino acids. Trimming took 4 bases from V and 0 from J, leaving 16 bases between them. CDR3 bases: TGTGCCAGCAGCTCCCGGCTAAAGCGGAACTCCTACAATGAGCAGTTCTTC. It encodes CASSSRLKRNSYNEQFF. Full variable domain (missing parts from reference TRBV7-2 and TRBJ2-1): GAGVSQSPSNKVTEKGKDVELRCDPISGHTALYWYRQSLGQGLEFLIYFQGNSAPDKSGLPSDRFSAERTGGSVSTLTIQRTQQEDSAVYLCASSSRLKRNSYNEQFFGPGTRLTVL.

V usage is TRBV4-2 and J usage is TRBJ2-7; 7 bases map to TRBD2. Germline CDR1 reads LGHNA; CDR2 reads YNFKEQ. The CDR3 is made up of 15 amino acids. Trimming cost V 0 bases and J 1 base; bases outside gene matches: 3. Here the CDR3 reads CASSQDGGSSYEQYF. CDR3 DNA: TGTGCCAGCAGCCAAGATGGCGGGAGTTCCTACGAGCAGTACTTC.

This clone was recorded a few times. The chain couples TRBV4-2 to TRBJ2-7, with 10 bases fitting TRBD2. The CDR3 contains 16 residues. Germline V gives CDR1 LGHNA, CDR2 YNFKEQ. V lost 1 base, J lost 5 bases, and 8 bases stayed unmatched. The CDR3 bases are TGTGCCAGCAGCCAAGGGCCTAGCGGGAGATCTGACGAGCAGTACTTC. It codes for CASSQGPSGRSDEQYF.

The table lists this clone with a few counts. The chain links TRBV7-8 to TRBJ1-2; 8 nucleotides align to TRBD1. CDR1 and CDR2 from the germline V gene are SGHVS and FQNEAQ. This CDR3 is built from 12 residues. J was trimmed by 8 bases and V by 4 bases; bases with no gene match: 3. CDR3 DNA sequence: TGTGCCAGCAGCTCGGACAGGGACGGCTACACCTTC. Amino acid sequence: CASSSDRDGYTF.

This clone showed up just a few times. The chain joins TRBV5-1 to TRBJ1-1; possible D gene TRBD1, 6 bases. Germline assignment: CDR1 SGHRS and CDR2 YFSETQ. Trimming cost V 7 bases and J 0 bases, with 13 bases left between them. The CDR3 runs 14 residues. The CDR3 DNA sequence: TGCGCCAGCGGGGTGGACAGCCTGAACACTGAAGCTTTCTTT. Amino acids: CASGVDSLNTEAFF.

J is TRBJ2-3 and V is TRBV28, with D tentatively TRBD1 (5 bases). V was clipped by 5 bases and J by 0 bases, with 12 bases between them. The CDR3 runs 15 residues. Germline V gene lookup returns CDR1 MDHEN and CDR2 SYDVKM. The CDR3 region has the DNA TGTGCCAGCAGTGTAGGGGCGACTAGCACAGATACGCAGTATTTT. Amino acid sequence: CASSVGATSTDTQYF. The complete variable domain, with remaining parts taken from reference TRBV28 and TRBJ2-3, reads DVKVTQSSRYLVKRTGEKVFLECVQDMDHENMFWYRQDPGLGLRLIYFSYDVKMKEKGDIPEGYSVSREKKERFSLILESASTNQTSMYLCASSVGATSTDTQYFGPGTRLTVL.

This clone turned up a few times. The chain employs TRBV5-1 and TRBJ2-1, with 10 bases aligning to TRBD1. The V gene's germline CDR1 is SGHRS and CDR2 YFSETQ. V shed 2 bases, J shed 4 bases, and the junction held 6 bases outside the gene matches. The CDR3 spans 16 residues. Written as DNA, the CDR3 is TGCGCCAGCAGCTTACCGGGACAGGGGAGTTACAATGAGCAGTTCTTC. It encodes CASSLPGQGSYNEQFF.

The chain couples TRBV25-1 to TRBJ2-7; TRBD1 might be the D (6 bases). The CDR3 consists of 15 residues. Per the germline V gene, CDR1 is MGHDK and CDR2 is SYGVNS. V was pared by 3 bases and J by 4 bases, with 16 bases between. This CDR3 reads CASSDSTGPEYEQYF. The CDR3 DNA follows: TGTGCCAGCAGTGATTCGACAGGACCCGAGTACGAGCAGTACTTC.

This chain links TRBV4-3 with TRBJ2-2; 7 bases line up with TRBD1. Germline loops: CDR1 LGHNA, CDR2 YSLEER. V gave up 1 base and J gave up 2 bases; unmatched junction bases: 4. CDR3 size: 16 residues. The CDR3 loop is CASSQVGDRNTGELFF. In DNA, the CDR3 is TGCGCCAGCAGCCAAGTTGGGGACAGAAACACCGGGGAGCTGTTTTTT.

This chain uses TRBV25-1 with TRBJ2-2; a weak D match, TRBD1 (6 bases). This CDR3 spans 17 amino acids. Germline V CDR1 and CDR2: MGHDK, SYGVNS. V was trimmed by 4 bases and J by 6 bases, leaving 21 bases between them. The chain's CDR3 is CASSVTTTNRVAGELFF. CDR3 sequence (DNA): TGTGCCAGCAGTGTTACCACGACCAACAGGGTGGCCGGGGAGCTGTTTTTT.

This clone was recorded a few times. The CDR3 here is CAWSGGYNEQFF. For the CDR3, the DNA is TGTGCCTGGAGTGGCGGCTACAATGAGCAGTTCTTC. The chain couples TRBV30 to TRBJ2-1, with no clear D. The CDR3 covers 12 residues. The germline CDR1 and CDR2 sequences are GTSNPN and SVGIG (reference sequence). Trimming pared 1 base from V and 3 bases from J, leaving 4 bases between. Variable domain in full (rest from reference TRBV30 and TRBJ2-1): SQTIHQWPATLVQPVGSPLSLECTVEGTSNPNLYWYRQAAGRGLQLLFYSVGIGQISSEVPQNLSASRPQDRQFILSSKKLLLSDSGFYLCAWSGGYNEQFFGPGTRLTVL.

CDR3 in DNA: TGTGCCACCAGCATCGGACTAGAAAGTTCCTACAATGAGCAGTTCTTC. Translating it yields CATSIGLESSYNEQFF. V usage is TRBV15 and J usage is TRBJ2-1; 7 bases are a match to TRBD2. V dropped 4 bases and J dropped 1; count of bases not matched to a gene: 7. Germline loops: CDR1 LNHNV, CDR2 YYDKDF (reference sequence). The CDR3 consists of 16 residues.

The chain joins TRBV30 to TRBJ2-1, with 9 bases fitting TRBD2. The junction had 4 bases not matched to a gene; V was cut back by 4 bases and J by 6 bases. The CDR3 spans 13 residues. Germline V gene lookup returns CDR1 GTSNPN and CDR2 SVGIG (reference sequence). The CDR3: CAWNGLASNEQFF. In DNA, the CDR3 is TGTGCCTGGAACGGACTAGCGAGCAATGAGCAGTTCTTC.

In its sample, this clone was seen a few times. Within the sample, other DNA sequences also encode this same CDR3. The J gene is TRBJ2-5, the V gene TRBV5-1, with a tentative D call TRBD2 (6 bases). CDR3 length: 14 amino acids. Per germline, CDR1 SGHRS and CDR2 YFSETQ. The V and J ends lost 0 bases and 2 bases respectively, with 8 bases between them. CDR3 sequence: CASSLGGGQETQYF. The CDR3 DNA reads TGCGCCAGCAGCTTGGGAGGAGGGCAAGAGACCCAGTACTTC.

This clone was observed a few times. The chain joins TRBV29-1 to TRBJ1-2; 8 positions agree with TRBD1. With V trimmed by 3 bases and J by 4 bases, 4 bases remained unmatched. The germline CDR1 and CDR2 sequences are SQVTM and ANQGSEA. CDR3 length: 13 amino acids. In DNA, the CDR3 is TGCAGCGTTGATCAGGGGGCGGCCTATGGCTACACCTTC. It translates to CSVDQGAAYGYTF.

This clone was detected only a few times. This rearrangement joins TRBV28 to TRBJ2-7; TRBD2 is a possible D gene (6 bases). Germline CDR1 is MDHEN and CDR2 is SYDVKM. V was trimmed by 2 bases and J by 2 bases, leaving 16 bases between them. The CDR3 consists of 16 residues. The DNA of the CDR3 is TGTGCCAGCAGTTTAACTACGGGAGCCACCCCCTACGAGCAGTACTTC. Translation gives CASSLTTGATPYEQYF.

This clone has a handful of counts. V and J are TRBV15 and TRBJ2-1; possible D gene TRBD2, 5 bases. Germline loops: CDR1 LNHNV, CDR2 YYDKDF (reference sequence). This CDR3 comprises 16 residues. Trimming shortened V by 0 bases and J by 9 bases, and 18 bases separated the two germline ends. The CDR3 sequence is CATSRDLAVGSSEQFF. The DNA of the CDR3 is TGTGCCACCAGCAGAGATCTAGCAGTTGGGTCGAGTGAGCAGTTCTTC.

The J gene is TRBJ2-5, the V gene TRBV7-2; TRBD1 matches 8 bases. The CDR3 runs 14 residues. With V trimmed by 5 bases and J by 4 bases, 6 bases remained unmatched. Germline V lookup: CDR1 SGHTA, CDR2 FQGNSA. The CDR3 DNA reads TGTGCCAGCAGCCGCGACAGGGGAGTAGAGACCCAGTACTTC. Amino acids: CASSRDRGVETQYF.

This clone was recorded a few times. The genes are TRBV28 and TRBJ2-7, with a weak D call TRBD1 (6 bases). Between the trimmed V and J ends, which lost 4 bases and 9 bases, there was a span of 22 bases. This CDR3 spans 15 amino acids. CDR1 is MDHEN, CDR2 SYDVKM, per germline. This CDR3 is CASSSTNRAPKGQYF. The DNA for the CDR3 is TGTGCCAGCAGTTCTACTAACAGGGCTCCAAAGGGGCAGTACTTC.

This clone was detected a few times. The rearrangement uses TRBV15 and TRBJ2-3; 7 nucleotides line up with TRBD1. The ends lost 2 bases at V and 4 bases at J; junction bases unmatched: 3. The CDR3 is 14 amino acids. Germline V CDR1 and CDR2: LNHNV, YYDKDF (reference sequence). The CDR3 protein is CATSRSTGADTQYF. For the CDR3, the DNA is TGTGCCACCAGCAGATCCACAGGGGCAGATACGCAGTATTTT.

The V call is TRBV29-1, the J call TRBJ2-1; TRBD2 matches at 9 bases. Germline V gene sequence: CDR1 SQVTM, CDR2 ANQGSEA. Losses at the gene ends were 5 bases for V and 1 base for J; bases not matched to a gene: 6. CDR3 size: 15 residues. Here the CDR3 reads CSVTGTSLSYNEQFF. In DNA, the CDR3 is TGCAGCGTTACCGGGACTAGCCTATCCTACAATGAGCAGTTCTTC.

This clone occurred a few times. This chain links TRBV6-5 with TRBJ1-5; 9 nucleotides align to TRBD1. V lost 6 bases to trimming and J lost 5 bases; unmatched junction nucleotides: 8. CDR1 is MNHEY and CDR2 is SVGAGI in the germline V gene. CDR3 length: 15 amino acids. The CDR3 DNA reads as TGTGCCAGCAGCCCCGGGGACAGGGTATATCAGCCCCAGCATTTT. Translation: CASSPGDRVYQPQHF.